Detailed here is one TCR beta chain. Its matching antigen is unknown. Here immunoSEQ multiplex PCR was the method, and the copy in TCRdb shows in-frame clones only, minus some. There are approximately 82,000 clones in the sample; 93% occur only once, and approximately 0.7% lies in the top ten. This sample stems from a study of cytomegalovirus exposure and HLA in healthy donors. Findings and limits, study-wide: There were approximately 150 TCR beta chains listed as cytomegalovirus-associated. Confirmation was obtained in vitro that a few CMV-associated chains are specific for CMV antigens. Reports showed the classifier diagnosing cytomegalovirus status with high specificity and sensitivity.

From the roughly 110-subject validation cohort, which was separate from the approximately 700-subject first cohort, the donors were drawn. Sequencing was performed on PBMCs. This receptor was taken from a young man in good health and CMV-seronegative.

The DNA of the CDR3 is TGTGCCAGTAGTATAGTCGGTCCGTCGGCGGGTACTGGAAACACCATATATTTT. Translated, it gives CASSIVGPSAGTGNTIYF. The gene calls are TRBV19 and TRBJ1-3; the D is unclear. There are 18 residues in the CDR3. V dropped 1 base and J dropped 2 bases, with 18 bases sitting between them. In germline, CDR1 is LNHDA, CDR2 SQIVND (reference sequence). Full variable domain (outside the CDR3, taken from reference TRBV19 and TRBJ1-3): DGGITQSPKYLFRKEGQNVTLSCEQNLNHDAMYWYRQDPGQGLRLIYYSQIVNDFQKGDIAEGYSVSREKKESFPLTVTSAQKNPTAFYLCASSIVGPSAGTGNTIYFGEGSWLTVV.